This record looks at one T cell receptor beta chain sequence and its context. Its antigen is unknown. No much larger clone is present one base from it, and per-base qualities are unavailable. TCRbeta CDR3 regions were amplified from genomic DNA using the immunoSEQ Assay, a bias-controlled multiplex PCR. The source study handled its data this way. The number of nucleated cells in each sample was estimated from the amplification of reference gene primers within the assay. To quantify the absolute abundance of each unique TCRbeta CDR3 rearrangement, sequence reads were collapsed and filtered. For each sample, productive Simpson clonality was calculated as the square root of Simpson's diversity index over productive rearrangements. TCRdb provides this immuneACCESS table in a form limited to in-frame rearrangements. Some clones are lacking; in checked studies, under half of them reflect an unresolved V gene, and why the rest are absent is not known. V, J and clone size derive from that table, while D and trimming were established from the DNA sequence. The sample contains 95,000 to 150,000 clones, 85% to 90% of them found a single time. The ten largest clones represent roughly 3% of the sample.

The sample comes from a study of blood T cell repertoires in COVID-19 (dated by TCRdb to about 2020). About the investigation overall: Collaborator samples came from the United States, Italy and Spain and covered acute and convalescent phases of COVID-19. The prospective study material was composed of cDNA or gDNA derived from T cells, B-cell-depleted T cells, or PBMCs. Deeply sampled blood TCRbeta repertoires from subjects exposed to, actively infected with, or recovered from COVID-19 were included in the dataset. The repertoires were made available in a free public database intended to serve as a resource for research on the immune response to SARS-CoV-2. The samples were drawn from two sources: the first 160 participants of the ongoing ImmuneRACE study, and 950 to 1,500 subjects contributed by 6 global collaborators. A de-identified subject ID, COVID-19 status, age in years and sex were almost always included in the sample metadata. Where HLA class I and class II types were available, the types were taken from metadata supplied by the sample provider, not from assay-based typing. The study at large found these results: The amount of clinical and demographic metadata varied by source and participant and was provided uncurated.

At one collaborating source in Seattle, patients were enrolled during active infection and were followed longitudinally through the course of disease. Each collaborating institution followed its own protocols to collect whole blood in K2EDTA tubes. For TCRbeta analysis, collaborators shipped samples as frozen whole blood, isolated PBMCs, or DNA extracted from either of those sample types. The CDR3, cysteine through phenylalanine, is 14 amino acids long. The sequence is cut down to CDR3 DNA, 42 bases in frame from base 1. V lost 5 bases and J lost 15 bases; the stretch between them is 22 bases long. The germline V gene provides CDR1 SGHTA and CDR2 FQGNSA.

The sequence is built from TRBV7-2 and TRBJ1-4; possibly the D gene is TRBD1, per 6 matching bases. The receptor's source is an elderly woman with COVID-19, enrolled during active disease. The sequencing sample was made of peripheral blood. The CDR3 here reads CASSHSGGGVILFF. In nucleotides, the sequence is TGTGCCAGCAGCCACTCTGGTGGGGGCGTAATATTGTTTTTT.